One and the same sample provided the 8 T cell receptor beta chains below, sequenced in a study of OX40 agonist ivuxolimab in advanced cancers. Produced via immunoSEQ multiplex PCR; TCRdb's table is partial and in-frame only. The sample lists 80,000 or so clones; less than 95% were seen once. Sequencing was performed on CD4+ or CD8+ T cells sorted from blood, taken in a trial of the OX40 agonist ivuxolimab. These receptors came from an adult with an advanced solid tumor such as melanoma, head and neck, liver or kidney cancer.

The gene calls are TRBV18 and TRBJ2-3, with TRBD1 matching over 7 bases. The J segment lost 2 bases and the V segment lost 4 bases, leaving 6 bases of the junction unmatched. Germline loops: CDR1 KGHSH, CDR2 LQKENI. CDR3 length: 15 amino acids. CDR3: CASSLGQAPTDTQYF. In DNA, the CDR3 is TGTGCCAGCTCACTCGGACAGGCCCCCACAGATACGCAGTATTTT.

This CDR3 reads CASSSGWGREGTEAFF. DNA for the CDR3: TGCGCCAGCAGCTCCGGCTGGGGCAGGGAGGGCACTGAAGCTTTCTTT. The chain combines TRBV5-1 with TRBJ1-1, with a weak D call TRBD1 (5 bases). Germline V gene lookup returns CDR1 SGHRS and CDR2 YFSETQ. The CDR3 spans 16 residues. V was cut by 3 bases and J by 4 bases, with 19 bases left in between. The entire variable domain, with the rest obtained from reference TRBV5-1 and TRBJ1-1, is as follows: KAGVTQTPRYLIKTRGQQVTLSCSPISGHRSVSWYQQTPGQGLQFLFEYFSETQRNKGNFPGRFSGRQFSNSRSEMNVSTLELGDSALYLCASSSGWGREGTEAFFGQGTRLTVV.

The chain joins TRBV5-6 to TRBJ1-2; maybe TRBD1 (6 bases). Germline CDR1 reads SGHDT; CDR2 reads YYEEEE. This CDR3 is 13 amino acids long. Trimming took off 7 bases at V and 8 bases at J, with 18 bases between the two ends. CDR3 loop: CASGSWGPTGYTF. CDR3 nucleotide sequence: TGTGCCAGCGGCTCTTGGGGGCCTACGGGCTACACCTTC.

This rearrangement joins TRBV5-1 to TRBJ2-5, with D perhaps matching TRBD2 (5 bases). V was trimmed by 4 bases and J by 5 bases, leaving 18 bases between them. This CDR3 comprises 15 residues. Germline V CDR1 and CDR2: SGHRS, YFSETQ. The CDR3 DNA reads TGCGCCAGCAGCCCGGGATTACCATCCGGGGAGACCCAGTACTTC. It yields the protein CASSPGLPSGETQYF.

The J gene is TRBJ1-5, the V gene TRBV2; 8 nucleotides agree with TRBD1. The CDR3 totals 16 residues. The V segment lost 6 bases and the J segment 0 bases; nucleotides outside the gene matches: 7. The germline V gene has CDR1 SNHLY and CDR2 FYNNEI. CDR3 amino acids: CASRADRGYSNQPQHF. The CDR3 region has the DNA TGTGCCAGCAGAGCTGACAGGGGCTATAGCAATCAGCCCCAGCATTTT. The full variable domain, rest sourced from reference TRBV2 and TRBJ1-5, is EPEVTQTPSHQVTQMGQEVILRCVPISNHLYFYWYRQILGQKVEFLVSFYNNEISEKSEIFDDQFSVERPDGSNFTLKIRSTKLEDSAMYFCASRADRGYSNQPQHFGDGTRLSIL.

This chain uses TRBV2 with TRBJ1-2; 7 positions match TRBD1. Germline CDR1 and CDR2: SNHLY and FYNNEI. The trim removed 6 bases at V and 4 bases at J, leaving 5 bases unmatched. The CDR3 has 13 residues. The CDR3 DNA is TGTGCCAGCAGCGAGGGGACAGTCTATGGCTACACCTTC. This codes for CASSEGTVYGYTF.

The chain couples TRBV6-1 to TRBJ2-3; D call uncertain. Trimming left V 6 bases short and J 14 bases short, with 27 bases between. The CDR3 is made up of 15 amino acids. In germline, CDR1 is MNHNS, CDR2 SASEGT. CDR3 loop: CASSQDPGLGRRRYF. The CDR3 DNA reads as TGTGCCAGCAGCCAGGACCCTGGCCTGGGCAGACGGAGGTATTTT.

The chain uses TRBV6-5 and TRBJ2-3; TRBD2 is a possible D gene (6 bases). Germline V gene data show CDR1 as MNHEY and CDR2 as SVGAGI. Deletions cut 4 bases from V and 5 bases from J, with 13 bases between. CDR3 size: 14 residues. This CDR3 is CASSLQDYKDTQYF. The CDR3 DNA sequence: TGTGCCAGCAGTTTACAGGACTATAAAGATACGCAGTATTTT.